The T cell receptor beta chain under discussion was sequenced for a study of Ad26.COV2.S vaccination and SARS-CoV-2 variants. CDR1 is SGHKS, CDR2 YYEKEE, per germline (reference sequence). This CDR3 contains 15 residues. The J segment lost 3 bases and the V segment lost 1 base, leaving 2 bases of the junction unmatched. TCRdb keeps only in-frame clones here, not all; method: immunoSEQ multiplex PCR. The table has approximately 340,000 clones, 92% seen once; the top ten hold under 5%. The sample here was peripheral blood, taken after recovery from COVID-19. V gene TRBV5-5 combines with J gene TRBJ2-2; TRBD1 aligns across 8 bases. The sequence derives from a human donor who had recovered from COVID-19. DNA of the CDR3: TGTGCCAGCAGCTTGCGACAGGGGTACACCGGGGAGCTGTTTTTT. Protein product: CASSLRQGYTGELFF. Based on the CDR3 plus reference TRBV5-5 and TRBJ2-2, the full variable domain is DAGVTQSPTHLIKTRGQQVTLRCSPISGHKSVSWYQQVLGQGPQFIFQYYEKEERGRGNFPDRFSARQFPNYSSELNVNALLLGDSALYLCASSLRQGYTGELFFGEGSRLTVL.